This TCR beta chain appears in the sequencing data of a study of shared clonotypes between healthy human individuals. As for the study in general: In total, the donors were two women and a few men aged 18 to 49.

The study's findings and limits: In this cohort, only blood was sampled, and tissue repertoires likely differ.

V lost 5 bases and J lost 4, with 10 bases in between. CDR1 and CDR2 from the germline V gene are SNHLY and FYNNEI. There are 13 residues in the CDR3. This clone was detected once. Its antigen is currently unknown. Method: immunoSEQ multiplex PCR; TCRdb's copy keeps in-frame clones and lacks some. The sample yields 2.5 million or so clones, around 90% seen once. The chain combines TRBV2 with TRBJ2-3; D unresolved. Sequenced input: naive CD4+ T cells sorted from blood. Subset indicated: CD45RA+ positively selected. The clonotype was recovered from a man younger than 30 in good health. CDR3 bases: TGTGCCAGCAGTTCCTTAAAGGCAGATACGCAGTATTTT. This sequence encodes CASSSLKADTQYF.